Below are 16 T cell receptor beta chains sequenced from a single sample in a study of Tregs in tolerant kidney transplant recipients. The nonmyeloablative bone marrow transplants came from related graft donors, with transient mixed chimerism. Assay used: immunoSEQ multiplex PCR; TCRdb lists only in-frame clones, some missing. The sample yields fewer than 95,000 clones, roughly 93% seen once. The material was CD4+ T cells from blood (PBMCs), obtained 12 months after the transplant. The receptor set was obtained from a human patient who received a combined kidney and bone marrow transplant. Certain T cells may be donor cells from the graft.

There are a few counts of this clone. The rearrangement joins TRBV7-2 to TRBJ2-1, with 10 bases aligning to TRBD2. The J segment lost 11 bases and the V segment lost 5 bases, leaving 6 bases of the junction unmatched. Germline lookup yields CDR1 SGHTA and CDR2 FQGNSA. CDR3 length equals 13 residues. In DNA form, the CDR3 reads TGTGCCAGCAGCCGGACTAGCGGCGAAAAGCAGTTCTTC. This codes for CASSRTSGEKQFF. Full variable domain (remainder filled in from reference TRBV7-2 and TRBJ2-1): GAGVSQSPSNKVTEKGKDVELRCDPISGHTALYWYRQSLGQGLEFLIYFQGNSAPDKSGLPSDRFSAERTGGSVSTLTIQRTQQEDSAVYLCASSRTSGEKQFFGPGTRLTVL.

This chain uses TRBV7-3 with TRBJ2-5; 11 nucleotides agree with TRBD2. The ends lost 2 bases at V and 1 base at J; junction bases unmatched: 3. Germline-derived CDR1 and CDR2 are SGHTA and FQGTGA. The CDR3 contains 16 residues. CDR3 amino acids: CASSLAGTSGQETQYF. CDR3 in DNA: TGTGCCAGCAGCTTAGCCGGGACTAGCGGCCAAGAGACCCAGTACTTC.

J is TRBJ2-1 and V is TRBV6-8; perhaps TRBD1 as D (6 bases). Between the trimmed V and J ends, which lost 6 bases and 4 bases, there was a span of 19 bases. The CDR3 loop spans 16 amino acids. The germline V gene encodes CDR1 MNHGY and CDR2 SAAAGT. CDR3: CASSGRGPTGYNEQFF. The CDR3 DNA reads TGTGCCAGCAGCGGCAGGGGACCTACGGGATACAATGAGCAGTTCTTC.

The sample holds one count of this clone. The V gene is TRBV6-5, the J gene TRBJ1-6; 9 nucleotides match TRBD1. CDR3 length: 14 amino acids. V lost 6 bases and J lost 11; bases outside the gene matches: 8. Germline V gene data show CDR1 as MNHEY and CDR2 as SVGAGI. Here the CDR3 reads CASSPTGGGPPLHF. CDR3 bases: TGTGCCAGCAGCCCTACAGGGGGCGGACCACCCCTCCACTTT.

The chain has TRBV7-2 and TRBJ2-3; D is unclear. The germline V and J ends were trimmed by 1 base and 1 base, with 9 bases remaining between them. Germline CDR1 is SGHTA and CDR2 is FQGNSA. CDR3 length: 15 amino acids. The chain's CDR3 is CASSLEARGTDTQYF. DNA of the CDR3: TGTGCCAGCAGCTTAGAAGCGAGAGGCACAGATACGCAGTATTTT.

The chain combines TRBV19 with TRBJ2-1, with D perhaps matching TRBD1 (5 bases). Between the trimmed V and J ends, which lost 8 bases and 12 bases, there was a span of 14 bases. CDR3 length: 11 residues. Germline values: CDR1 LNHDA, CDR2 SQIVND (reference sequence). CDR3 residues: CASGAVSWQFF. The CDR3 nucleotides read TGTGCCAGTGGGGCGGTATCTTGGCAGTTCTTC.

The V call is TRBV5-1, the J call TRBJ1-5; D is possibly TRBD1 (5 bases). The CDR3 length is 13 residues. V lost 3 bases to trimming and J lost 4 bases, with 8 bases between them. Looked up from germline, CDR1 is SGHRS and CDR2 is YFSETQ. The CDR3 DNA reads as TGCGCCAGCAGCTCTACAGGAAATCAGCCCCAGCATTTT. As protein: CASSSTGNQPQHF. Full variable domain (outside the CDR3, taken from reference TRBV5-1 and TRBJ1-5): KAGVTQTPRYLIKTRGQQVTLSCSPISGHRSVSWYQQTPGQGLQFLFEYFSETQRNKGNFPGRFSGRQFSNSRSEMNVSTLELGDSALYLCASSSTGNQPQHFGDGTRLSIL.

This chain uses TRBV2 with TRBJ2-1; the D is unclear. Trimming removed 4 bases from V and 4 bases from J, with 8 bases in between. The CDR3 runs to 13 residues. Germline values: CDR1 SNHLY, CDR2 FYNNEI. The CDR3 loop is CASSADNYNEQFF. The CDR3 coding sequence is TGTGCCAGCAGTGCCGACAATTACAATGAGCAGTTCTTC. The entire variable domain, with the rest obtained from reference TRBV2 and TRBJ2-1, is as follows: EPEVTQTPSHQVTQMGQEVILRCVPISNHLYFYWYRQILGQKVEFLVSFYNNEISEKSEIFDDQFSVERPDGSNFTLKIRSTKLEDSAMYFCASSADNYNEQFFGPGTRLTVL.

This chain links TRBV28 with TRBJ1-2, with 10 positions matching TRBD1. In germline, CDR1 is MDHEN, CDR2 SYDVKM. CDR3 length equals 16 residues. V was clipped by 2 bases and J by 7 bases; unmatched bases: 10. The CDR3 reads CASSLVSDRGPGGYTF. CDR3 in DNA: TGTGCCAGCAGTTTAGTCAGCGACAGGGGGCCGGGTGGCTACACCTTC.

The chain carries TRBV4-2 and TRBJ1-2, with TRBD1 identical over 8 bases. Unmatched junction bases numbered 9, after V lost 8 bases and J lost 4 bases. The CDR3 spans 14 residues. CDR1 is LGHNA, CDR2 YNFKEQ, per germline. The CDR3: CASAQGTGGYGYTF. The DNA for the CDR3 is TGTGCCAGCGCCCAAGGGACAGGTGGCTATGGCTACACCTTC.

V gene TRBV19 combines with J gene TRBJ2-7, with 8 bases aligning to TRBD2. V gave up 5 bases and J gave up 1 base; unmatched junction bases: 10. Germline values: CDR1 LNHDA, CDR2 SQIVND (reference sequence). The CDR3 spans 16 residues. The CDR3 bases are TGTGCCAGTAGTTCCTCCCCCGGGGGGGGATCCTACGAGCAGTACTTC. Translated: CASSSSPGGGSYEQYF.

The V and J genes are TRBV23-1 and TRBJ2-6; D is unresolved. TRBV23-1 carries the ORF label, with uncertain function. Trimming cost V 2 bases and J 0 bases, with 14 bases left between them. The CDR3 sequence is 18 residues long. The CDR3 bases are TGCGCCAGCAGTCAACGCACGGTCTCCTCCTCTGGGGCCAACGTCCTGACTTTC. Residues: CASSQRTVSSSGANVLTF.

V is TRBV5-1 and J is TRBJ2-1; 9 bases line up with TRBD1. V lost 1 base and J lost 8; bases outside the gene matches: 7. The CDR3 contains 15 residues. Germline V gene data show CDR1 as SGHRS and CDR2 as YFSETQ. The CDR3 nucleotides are TGCGCCAGCAGCTTGCAGAACAGGGGGCTGGATGAGCAGTTCTTC. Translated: CASSLQNRGLDEQFF.

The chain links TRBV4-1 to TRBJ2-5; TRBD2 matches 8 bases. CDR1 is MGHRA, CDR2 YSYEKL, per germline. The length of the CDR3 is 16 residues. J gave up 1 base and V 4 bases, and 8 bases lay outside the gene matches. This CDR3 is CASSLQGSGGQETQYF. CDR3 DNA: TGCGCCAGCAGCCTACAAGGAAGCGGGGGCCAAGAGACCCAGTACTTC.

CDR3 residues: CASSQSRVSDTQYF. CDR3 nucleotides: TGCGCCAGCAGCCAGTCCAGGGTGTCGGATACGCAGTATTTT. This rearrangement joins TRBV4-3 to TRBJ2-3; possible D gene TRBD1, 5 bases. The CDR3 runs 14 residues. Germline lookup yields CDR1 LGHNA and CDR2 YSLEER. Trimming took off 3 bases at V and 6 bases at J, with 13 bases between the two ends.

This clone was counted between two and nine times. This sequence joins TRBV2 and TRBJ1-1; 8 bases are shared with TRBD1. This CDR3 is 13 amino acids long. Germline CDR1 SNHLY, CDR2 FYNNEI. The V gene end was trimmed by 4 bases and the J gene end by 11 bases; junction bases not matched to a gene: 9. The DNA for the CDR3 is TGTGCCAGCAGTGTGGCGCAGGGGGCGGCTGCTTTCTTT. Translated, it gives CASSVAQGAAAFF.